The present T cell receptor (beta chain) was sequenced within a study of beta chain features in type 1 diabetes (dated by TCRdb to the late 2010s). Regarding the complete study: Mean age, gender distribution, total cell number and subset yield were not different between patients and healthy donors. A total of over 90,000,000 sorted cells were examined across all samples, and a strong correlation was observed between cell number per subset and RNA yield. Regulatory and stem cell-like memory subsets were obtained from only 8 patients and roughly 8 healthy donors, while naive and central memory subsets were obtained from all 30 or so donors. In the study, TCRB repertoires of sorted circulating CD4+ T cell subsets from recently diagnosed type 1 diabetes patients were compared with those of matched healthy donors.

This clone was detected a few times. No cognate antigen has been identified for it. No clone much larger than this one lies a single base away; base qualities are absent. What the authors observed across the whole study: The naive, central memory and regulatory TCRB repertoires appeared to resemble one another more closely among patients than among healthy donors. Sequencing cDNA rather than genomic DNA could over-represent highly expressing activated cells, although activation and CD3 levels did not differ between groups. At VDJ recombination sites, type 1 diabetes patients had fewer insertions and more deleted nucleotides, which implies abnormalities in thymic rearrangement. Shorter templates might be favored by PCR, yet because patient and control samples were amplified and corrected together, any such skew would affect both groups equally. HLA sub-analyses involved small numbers of individuals, so any influence of HLA type on TCRB rearrangement remained unresolved. A moderate but significant shortening of TCRB CDR3 length was observed in type 1 diabetes patients in all four CD4+ subsets.

Each donor gave one peripheral blood draw, averaging approximately 120 mL, which was collected into heparinised tubes. Naive, central memory, regulatory and stem cell-like memory CD4+ T cells were sorted on a BD FACSAria II using a panel including CD45RO, CCR7, CD25, CD127, CD95 and CD27. A purity above 95% was achieved for all sorted populations. PBMCs were isolated immediately by Lymphoprep density gradient centrifugation and stained directly without culture. Samples were stained and sorted in pairs, with one healthy donor and one patient per experiment, so that batch effects were minimized. Inclusive of the bounding cysteine and phenylalanine, the CDR3 is 13 residues long. Only the CDR3 DNA is retained, 39 bases long and in frame from the first base. V and J are truncated by 5 bases and 11 bases respectively, leaving an intervening sequence of 18 bases. Via the germline V gene, CDR1 is SGHTA and CDR2 FQGNSA.

The High Capacity cDNA Reverse Transcription Kit was used to reverse transcribe all of the isolated RNA, meaning that expressed TCRB transcripts were what got sequenced. Naive, central memory and regulatory T cell samples underwent deep immunoSEQ sequencing, averaging about 3.3 million total reads per sample. Sorted cells were lysed in RLT buffer, and RNA was extracted using DNase-treated RNeasy Micro or Mini kits according to cell number. To prevent cross-contamination, each cell subset was processed individually, whereas patient and healthy donor samples were processed jointly. The immunoSEQ multiplex PCR was used to amplify TCRB sequences from cDNA, yielding 87-bp fragments that span the CDR3 region. The amplicons were sequenced using the Illumina HiSeq platform. The paper's processing steps were these. Synthetic template baselines were used to correct PCR bias computationally, reads within Hamming distance 2 were collapsed together, and singletons that could not be merged were discarded. Reads were aligned against IMGT so that V, D and J genes, CDR3 length and insertions or deletions at six rearrangement sites could be assigned. Clonotype counts were normalized to sorted cell number within each subset before computing true diversity and Gini coefficients with the tcR R package. Repertoire sharing was quantified using the overlap coefficient calculated on TCRB nucleotide sequences. Out-of-frame TCRB sequences from naive cells were analyzed to stand in for the pre-selection repertoire. Held by TCRdb, this immuneACCESS table contains in-frame sequences only and omits some clones. Under half of the omission traces to an unresolved V gene where checked; the cause of the rest is unknown. V and J calls and clone size are those listed in that table; D and trimming were worked out from the DNA. This sample holds under 250,000 clones; 13% to 15% were observed only once. Jointly, the top ten make up more than 0.02% of the sample.

Material for sequencing was naive CD4+ T cells from blood. What the cell subset or site label conveys for this sample: true naive CD4+ T cells. This sequence was found in a woman in her thirties or forties in good health. The chain uses TRBV7-2 and TRBJ1-1; TRBD1 might be the D gene, on 5 matching bases. The sequenced DNA is TGTGCCAGCAGCACCCCCGGGGGACCTTCGGCTTTCTTT. Its protein product is CASSTPGGPSAFF.